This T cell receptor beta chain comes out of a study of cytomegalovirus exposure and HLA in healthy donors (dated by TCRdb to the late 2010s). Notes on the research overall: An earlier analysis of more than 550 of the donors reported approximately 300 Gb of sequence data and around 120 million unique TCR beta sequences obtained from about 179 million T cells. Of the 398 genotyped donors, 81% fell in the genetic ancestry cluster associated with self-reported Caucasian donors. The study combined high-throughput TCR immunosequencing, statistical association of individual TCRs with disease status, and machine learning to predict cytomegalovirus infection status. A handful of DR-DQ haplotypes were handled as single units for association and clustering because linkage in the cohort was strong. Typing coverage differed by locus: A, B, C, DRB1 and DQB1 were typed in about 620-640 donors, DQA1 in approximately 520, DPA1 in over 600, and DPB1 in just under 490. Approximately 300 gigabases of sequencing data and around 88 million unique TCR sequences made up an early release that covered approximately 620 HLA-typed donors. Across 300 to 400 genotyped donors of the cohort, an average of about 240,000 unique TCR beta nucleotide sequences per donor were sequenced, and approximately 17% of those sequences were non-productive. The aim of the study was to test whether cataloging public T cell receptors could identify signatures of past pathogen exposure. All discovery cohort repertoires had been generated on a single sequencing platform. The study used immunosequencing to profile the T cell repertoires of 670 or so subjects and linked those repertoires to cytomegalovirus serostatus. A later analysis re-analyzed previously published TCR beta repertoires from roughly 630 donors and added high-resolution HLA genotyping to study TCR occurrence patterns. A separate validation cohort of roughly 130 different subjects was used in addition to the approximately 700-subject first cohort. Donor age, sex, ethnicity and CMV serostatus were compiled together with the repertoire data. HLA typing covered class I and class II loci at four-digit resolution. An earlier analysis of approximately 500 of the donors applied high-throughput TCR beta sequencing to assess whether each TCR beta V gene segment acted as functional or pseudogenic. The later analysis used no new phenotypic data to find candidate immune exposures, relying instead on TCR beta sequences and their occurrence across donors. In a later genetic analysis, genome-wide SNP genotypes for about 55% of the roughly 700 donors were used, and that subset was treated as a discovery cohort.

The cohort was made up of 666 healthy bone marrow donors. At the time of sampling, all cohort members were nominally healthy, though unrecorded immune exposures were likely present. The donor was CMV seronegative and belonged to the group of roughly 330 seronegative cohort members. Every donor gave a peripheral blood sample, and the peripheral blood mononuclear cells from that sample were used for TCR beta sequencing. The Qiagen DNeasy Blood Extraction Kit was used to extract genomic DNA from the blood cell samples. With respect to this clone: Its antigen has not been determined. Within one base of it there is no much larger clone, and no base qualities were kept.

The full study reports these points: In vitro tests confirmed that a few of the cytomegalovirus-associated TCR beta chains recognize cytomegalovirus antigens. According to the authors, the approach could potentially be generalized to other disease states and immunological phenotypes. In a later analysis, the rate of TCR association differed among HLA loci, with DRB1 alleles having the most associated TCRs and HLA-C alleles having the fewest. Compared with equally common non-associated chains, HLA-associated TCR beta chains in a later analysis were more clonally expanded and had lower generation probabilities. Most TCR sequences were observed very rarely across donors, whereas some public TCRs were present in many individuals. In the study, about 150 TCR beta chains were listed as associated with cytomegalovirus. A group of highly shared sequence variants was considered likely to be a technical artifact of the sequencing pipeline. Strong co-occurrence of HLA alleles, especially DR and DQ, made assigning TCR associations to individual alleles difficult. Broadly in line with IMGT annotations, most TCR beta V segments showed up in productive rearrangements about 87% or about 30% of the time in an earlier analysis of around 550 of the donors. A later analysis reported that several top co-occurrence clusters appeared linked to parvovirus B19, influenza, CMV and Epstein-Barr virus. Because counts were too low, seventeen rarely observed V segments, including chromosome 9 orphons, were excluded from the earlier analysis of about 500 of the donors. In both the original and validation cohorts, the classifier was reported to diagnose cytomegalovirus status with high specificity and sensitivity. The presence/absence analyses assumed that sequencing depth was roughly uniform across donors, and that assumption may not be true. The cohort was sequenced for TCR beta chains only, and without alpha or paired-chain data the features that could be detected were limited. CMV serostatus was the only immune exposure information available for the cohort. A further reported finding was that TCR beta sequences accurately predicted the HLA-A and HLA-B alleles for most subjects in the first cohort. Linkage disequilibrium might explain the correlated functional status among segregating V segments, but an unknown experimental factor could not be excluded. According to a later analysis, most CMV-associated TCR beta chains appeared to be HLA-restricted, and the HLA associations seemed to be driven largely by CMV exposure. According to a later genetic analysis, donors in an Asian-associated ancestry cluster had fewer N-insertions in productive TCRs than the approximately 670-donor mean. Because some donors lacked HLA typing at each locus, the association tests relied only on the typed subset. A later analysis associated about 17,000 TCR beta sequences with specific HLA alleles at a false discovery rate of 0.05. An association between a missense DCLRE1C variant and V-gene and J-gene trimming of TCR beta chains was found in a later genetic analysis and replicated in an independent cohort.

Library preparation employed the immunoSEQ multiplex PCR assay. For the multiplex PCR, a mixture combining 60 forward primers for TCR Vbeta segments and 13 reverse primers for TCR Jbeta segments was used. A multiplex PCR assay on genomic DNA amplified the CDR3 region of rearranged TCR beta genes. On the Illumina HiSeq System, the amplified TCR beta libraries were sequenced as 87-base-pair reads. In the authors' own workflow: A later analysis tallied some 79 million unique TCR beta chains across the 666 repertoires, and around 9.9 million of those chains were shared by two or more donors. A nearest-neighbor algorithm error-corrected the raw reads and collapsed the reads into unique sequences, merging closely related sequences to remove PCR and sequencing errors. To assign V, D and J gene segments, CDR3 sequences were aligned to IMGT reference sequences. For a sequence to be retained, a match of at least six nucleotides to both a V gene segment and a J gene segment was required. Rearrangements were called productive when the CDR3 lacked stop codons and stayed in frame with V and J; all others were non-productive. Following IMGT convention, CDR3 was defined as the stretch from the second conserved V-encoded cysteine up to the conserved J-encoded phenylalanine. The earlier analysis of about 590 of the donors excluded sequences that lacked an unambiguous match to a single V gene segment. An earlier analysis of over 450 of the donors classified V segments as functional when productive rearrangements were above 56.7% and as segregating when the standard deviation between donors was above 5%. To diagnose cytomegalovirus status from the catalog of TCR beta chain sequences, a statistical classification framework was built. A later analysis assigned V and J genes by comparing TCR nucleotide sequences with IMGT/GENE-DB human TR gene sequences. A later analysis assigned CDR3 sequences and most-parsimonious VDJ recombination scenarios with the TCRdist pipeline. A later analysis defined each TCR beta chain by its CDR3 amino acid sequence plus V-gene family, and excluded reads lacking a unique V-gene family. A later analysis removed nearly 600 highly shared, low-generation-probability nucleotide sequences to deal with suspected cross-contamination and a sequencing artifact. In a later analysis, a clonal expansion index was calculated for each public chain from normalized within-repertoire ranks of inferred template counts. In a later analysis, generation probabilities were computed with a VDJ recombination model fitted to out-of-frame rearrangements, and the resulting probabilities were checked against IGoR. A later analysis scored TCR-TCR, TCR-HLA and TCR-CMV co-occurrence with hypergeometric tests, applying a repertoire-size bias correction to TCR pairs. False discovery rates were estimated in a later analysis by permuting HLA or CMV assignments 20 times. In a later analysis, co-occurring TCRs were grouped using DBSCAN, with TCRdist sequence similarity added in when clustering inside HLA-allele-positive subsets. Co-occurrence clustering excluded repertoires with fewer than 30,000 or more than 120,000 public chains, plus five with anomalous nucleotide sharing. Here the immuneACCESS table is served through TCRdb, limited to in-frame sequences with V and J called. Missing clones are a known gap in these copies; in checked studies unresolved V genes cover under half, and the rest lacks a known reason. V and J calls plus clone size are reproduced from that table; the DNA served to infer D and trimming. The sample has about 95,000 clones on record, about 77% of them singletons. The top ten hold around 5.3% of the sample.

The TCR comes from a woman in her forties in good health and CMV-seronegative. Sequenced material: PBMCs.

CDR3 sequence: CASSQSGGSNEQFF. The DNA sequence is TGTGCCAGCAGTCAATCCGGGGGGTCCAATGAGCAGTTCTTC. The V and J genes are TRBV6-5 and TRBJ2-1; a stretch of 7 junction bases matches TRBD2. Ends trimmed: V by 5 bases, J by 6 bases; bases unmatched to a gene: 7. The CDR3, from cysteine to phenylalanine, totals 14 residues. Left in the record is the CDR3 DNA by itself, 42 bases read in frame from the first base. For CDR1 and CDR2, the germline V gene lists MNHEY and SVGAGI.